This section outlines one TCR beta chain sequence together with its context. The CDR3 loop spans 16 amino acids. Germline V gene data show CDR1 as LNHDA and CDR2 as SQIVND (reference sequence). V dropped 3 bases and J dropped 0 bases, with 14 bases sitting between them. The sample comes from a study of T cell responses to AZD1222 COVID-19 vaccine. Data came from immunoSEQ multiplex PCR; TCRdb stores just in-frame clones and leaves some out. The sample yields more than 100,000 clones, approximately 90% seen once. The V call is TRBV19, the J call TRBJ1-1; possibly TRBD1 for D (5 bases). This TCR was recovered from an adult in good health. The specimen was peripheral blood, collected on day 0 of AZD1222 vaccination. CDR3 DNA sequence: TGTGCCAGTAGTATGCCCCGTGGGGGAATGAACACTGAAGCTTTCTTT. This translates into CASSMPRGGMNTEAFF.